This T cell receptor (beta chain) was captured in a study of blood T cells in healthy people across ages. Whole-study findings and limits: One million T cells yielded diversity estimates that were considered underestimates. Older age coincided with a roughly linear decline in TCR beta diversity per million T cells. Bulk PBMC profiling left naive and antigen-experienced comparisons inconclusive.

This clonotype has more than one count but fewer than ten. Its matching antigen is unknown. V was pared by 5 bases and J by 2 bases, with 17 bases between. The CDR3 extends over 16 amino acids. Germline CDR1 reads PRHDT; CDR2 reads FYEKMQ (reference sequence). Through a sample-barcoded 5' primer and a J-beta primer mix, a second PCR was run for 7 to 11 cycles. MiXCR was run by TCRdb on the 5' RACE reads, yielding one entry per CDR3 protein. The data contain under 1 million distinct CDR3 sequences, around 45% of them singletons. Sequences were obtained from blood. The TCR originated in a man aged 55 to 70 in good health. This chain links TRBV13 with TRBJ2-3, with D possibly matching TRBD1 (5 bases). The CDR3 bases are TGTGCCAGCAGCCTCGCCCAGGGCGGCCCCACAGATACGCAGTATTTT. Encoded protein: CASSLAQGGPTDTQYF. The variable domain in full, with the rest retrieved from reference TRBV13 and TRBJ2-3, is AAGVIQSPRHLIKEKRETATLKCYPIPRHDTVYWYQQGPGQDPQFLISFYEKMQSDKGSIPDRFSAQQFSDYHSELNMSSLELGDSALYFCASSLAQGGPTDTQYFGPGTRLTVL.